The sequence of this TCR beta chain was determined in a study of blood T cell repertoires in COVID-19. Study-wide background: Sources were T cells, B-cell-depleted T cells, or PBMCs; the material itself was cDNA or gDNA.

The CDR3 is made up of 14 amino acids. The V end lost 3 bases, the J end lost 5 bases, and 12 bases lay between the germline ends. Germline assignment: CDR1 SGHAT and CDR2 FQNNGV. The data were produced by immunoSEQ multiplex PCR, yet TCRdb's version contains in-frame clones alone and is incomplete. The data hold approximately 73,000 clones, with 89% observed a single time. The rearrangement joins TRBV11-2 to TRBJ2-3; D call uncertain. This sequence originates from a man aged 80 or over with acute or convalescent COVID-19. Sequenced input: peripheral blood. DNA for the CDR3: TGTGCCAGCAGCTTCCGCGGAGCTGGAGATACGCAGTATTTT. This codes for CASSFRGAGDTQYF.